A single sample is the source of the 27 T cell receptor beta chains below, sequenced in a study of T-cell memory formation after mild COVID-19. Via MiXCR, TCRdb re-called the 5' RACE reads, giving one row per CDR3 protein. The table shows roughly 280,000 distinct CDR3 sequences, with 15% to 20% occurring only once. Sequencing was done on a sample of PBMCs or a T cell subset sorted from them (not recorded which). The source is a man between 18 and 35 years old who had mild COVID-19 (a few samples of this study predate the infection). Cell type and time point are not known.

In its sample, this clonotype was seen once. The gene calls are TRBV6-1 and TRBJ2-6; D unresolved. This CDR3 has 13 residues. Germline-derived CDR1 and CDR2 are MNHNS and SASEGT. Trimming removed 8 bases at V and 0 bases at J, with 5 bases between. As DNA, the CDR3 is TGTGCCAGCTACACCTCTGGGGCCAACGTCCTGACTTTC. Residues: CASYTSGANVLTF.

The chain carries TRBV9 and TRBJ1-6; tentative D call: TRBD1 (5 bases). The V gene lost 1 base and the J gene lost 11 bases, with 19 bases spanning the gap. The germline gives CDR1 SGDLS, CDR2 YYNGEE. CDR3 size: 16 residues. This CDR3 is CASSVSPDSDVTPLHF. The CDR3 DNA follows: TGTGCCAGCAGCGTATCACCAGACAGCGACGTAACACCCCTCCACTTT.

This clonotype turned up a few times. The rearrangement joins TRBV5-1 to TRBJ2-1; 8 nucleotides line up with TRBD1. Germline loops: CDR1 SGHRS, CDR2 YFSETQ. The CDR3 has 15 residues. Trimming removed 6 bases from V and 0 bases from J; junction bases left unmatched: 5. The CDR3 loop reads CASNDRGSSYNEQFF. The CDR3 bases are TGCGCCAGCAACGACAGGGGCAGCTCCTACAATGAGCAGTTCTTC.

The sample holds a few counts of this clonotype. The CDR3, as DNA: TGTGCCAGCAGCTCCTTCCAGTCGGCAGATACGCAGTATTTT. Encoded protein: CASSSFQSADTQYF. The rearrangement links TRBV7-2 to TRBJ2-3; D gene ambiguous. CDR3 size: 14 residues. V was trimmed by 4 bases and J by 4 bases, leaving 12 bases between them. Germline CDR1 SGHTA, CDR2 FQGNSA.

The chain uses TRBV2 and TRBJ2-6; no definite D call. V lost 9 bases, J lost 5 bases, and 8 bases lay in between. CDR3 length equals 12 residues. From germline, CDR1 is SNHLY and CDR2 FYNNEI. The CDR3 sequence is CASGTRANVLTF. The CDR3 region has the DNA TGTGCCAGTGGAACGAGGGCCAACGTCCTGACTTTC.

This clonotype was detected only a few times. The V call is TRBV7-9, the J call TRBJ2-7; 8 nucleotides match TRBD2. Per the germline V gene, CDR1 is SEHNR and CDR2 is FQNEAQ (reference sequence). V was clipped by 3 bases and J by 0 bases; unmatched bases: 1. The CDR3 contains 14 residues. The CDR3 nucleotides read TGTGCCAGCAGCTTGCGGGGGGCCTCCTACGAGCAGTACGTC. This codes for CASSLRGASYEQYV.

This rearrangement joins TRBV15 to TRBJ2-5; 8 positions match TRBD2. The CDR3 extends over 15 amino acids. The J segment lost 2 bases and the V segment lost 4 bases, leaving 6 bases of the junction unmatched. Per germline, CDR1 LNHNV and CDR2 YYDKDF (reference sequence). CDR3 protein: CATSTPRGVQETQYF. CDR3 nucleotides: TGTGCCACCAGCACTCCGCGGGGGGTTCAAGAGACCCAGTACTTC.

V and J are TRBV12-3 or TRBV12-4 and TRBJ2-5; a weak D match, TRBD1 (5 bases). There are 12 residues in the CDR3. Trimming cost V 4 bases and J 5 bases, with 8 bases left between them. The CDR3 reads CASSSRVETQYF. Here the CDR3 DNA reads TGTGCCAGCAGTTCCAGGGTTGAGACCCAGTACTTC.

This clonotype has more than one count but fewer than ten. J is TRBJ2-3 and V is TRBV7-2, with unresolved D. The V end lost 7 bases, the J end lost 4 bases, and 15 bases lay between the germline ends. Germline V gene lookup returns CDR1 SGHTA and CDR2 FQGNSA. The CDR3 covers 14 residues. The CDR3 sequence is CASTPRTRADTQYF. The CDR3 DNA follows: TGTGCCAGCACCCCGCGGACCCGGGCAGATACGCAGTATTTT.

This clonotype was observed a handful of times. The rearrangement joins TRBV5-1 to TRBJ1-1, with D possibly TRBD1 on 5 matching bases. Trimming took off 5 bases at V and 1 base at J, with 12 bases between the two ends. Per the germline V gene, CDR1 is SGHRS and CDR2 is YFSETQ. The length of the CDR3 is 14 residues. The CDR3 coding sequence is TGCGCCAGCAGGGCGACAGTCGAGAACACTGAAGCTTTCTTT. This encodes CASRATVENTEAFF.

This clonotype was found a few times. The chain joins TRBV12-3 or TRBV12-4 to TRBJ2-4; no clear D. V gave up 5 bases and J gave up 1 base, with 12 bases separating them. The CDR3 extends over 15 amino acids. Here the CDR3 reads CASSPSTTAKNIQYF. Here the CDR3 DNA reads TGTGCCAGCAGTCCATCGACAACGGCCAAAAACATTCAGTACTTC.

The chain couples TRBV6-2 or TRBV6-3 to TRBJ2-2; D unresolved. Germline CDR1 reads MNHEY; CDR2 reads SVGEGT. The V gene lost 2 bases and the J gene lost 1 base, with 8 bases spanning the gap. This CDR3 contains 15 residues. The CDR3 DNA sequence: TGTGCCAGCAGTTACCGGCCCGGGAACACCGGGGAGCTGTTTTTT. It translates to CASSYRPGNTGELFF.

The chain's CDR3 is CATSRVAGGYTF. CDR3 DNA: TGTGCCACCAGCAGAGTGGCGGGGGGCTACACCTTC. The chain combines TRBV15 with TRBJ1-2; D unresolved. Per the germline V gene, CDR1 is LNHNV and CDR2 is YYDKDF (reference sequence). This CDR3 has 12 residues. The V end was cut by 1 base, the J end by 8 bases, with 8 bases between.

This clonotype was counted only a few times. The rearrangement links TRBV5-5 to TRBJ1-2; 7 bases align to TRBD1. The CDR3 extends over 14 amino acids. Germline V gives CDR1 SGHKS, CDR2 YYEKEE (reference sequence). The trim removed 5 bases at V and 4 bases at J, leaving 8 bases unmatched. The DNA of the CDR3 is TGTGCCAGCAGGGGACAGCCCCTTAGCTATGGCTACACCTTC. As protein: CASRGQPLSYGYTF. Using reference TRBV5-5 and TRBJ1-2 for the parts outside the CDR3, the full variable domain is DAGVTQSPTHLIKTRGQQVTLRCSPISGHKSVSWYQQVLGQGPQFIFQYYEKEERGRGNFPDRFSARQFPNYSSELNVNALLLGDSALYLCASRGQPLSYGYTFGSGTRLTVV.

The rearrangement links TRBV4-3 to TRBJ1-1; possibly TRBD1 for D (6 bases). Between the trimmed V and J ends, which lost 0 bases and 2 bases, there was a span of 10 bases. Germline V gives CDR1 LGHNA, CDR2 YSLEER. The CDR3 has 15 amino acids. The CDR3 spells CASSQEMGGNTEAFF. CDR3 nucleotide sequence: TGCGCCAGCAGCCAAGAAATGGGGGGCAACACTGAAGCTTTCTTT.

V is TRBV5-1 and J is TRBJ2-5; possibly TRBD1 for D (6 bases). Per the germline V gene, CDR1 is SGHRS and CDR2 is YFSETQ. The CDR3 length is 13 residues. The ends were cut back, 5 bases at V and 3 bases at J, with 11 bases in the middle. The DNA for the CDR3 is TGCGCCAGCAGGCCACCAGGGGAAGAGACCCAGTACTTC. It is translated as CASRPPGEETQYF.

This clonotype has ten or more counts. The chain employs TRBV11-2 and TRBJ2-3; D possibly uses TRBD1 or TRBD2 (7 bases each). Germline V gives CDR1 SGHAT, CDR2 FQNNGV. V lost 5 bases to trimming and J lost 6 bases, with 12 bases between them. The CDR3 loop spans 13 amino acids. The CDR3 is CASSQGEGDTQYF. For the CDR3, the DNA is TGTGCCAGCAGCCAGGGGGAGGGGGATACGCAGTATTTT.

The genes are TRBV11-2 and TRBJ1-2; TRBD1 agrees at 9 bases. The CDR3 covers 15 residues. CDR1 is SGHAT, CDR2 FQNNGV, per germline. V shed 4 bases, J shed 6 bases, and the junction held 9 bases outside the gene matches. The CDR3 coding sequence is TGTGCCAGCAGCTCCCCTCCCTGGACAGGGGATGGCTACACCTTC. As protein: CASSSPPWTGDGYTF.

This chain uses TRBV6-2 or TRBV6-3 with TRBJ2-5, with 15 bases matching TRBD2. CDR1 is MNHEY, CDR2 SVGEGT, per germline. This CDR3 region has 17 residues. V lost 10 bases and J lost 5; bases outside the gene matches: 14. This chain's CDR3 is CATRGLAGGYAMETQYF. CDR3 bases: TGTGCCACACGGGGACTAGCGGGGGGCTACGCCATGGAGACCCAGTACTTC.

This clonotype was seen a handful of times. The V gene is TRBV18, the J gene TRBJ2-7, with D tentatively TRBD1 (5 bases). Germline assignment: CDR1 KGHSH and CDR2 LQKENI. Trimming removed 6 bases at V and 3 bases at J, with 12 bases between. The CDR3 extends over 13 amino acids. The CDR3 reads CASSQGWGYEQYV. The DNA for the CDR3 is TGTGCCAGCTCGCAGGGATGGGGCTACGAGCAGTACGTC.

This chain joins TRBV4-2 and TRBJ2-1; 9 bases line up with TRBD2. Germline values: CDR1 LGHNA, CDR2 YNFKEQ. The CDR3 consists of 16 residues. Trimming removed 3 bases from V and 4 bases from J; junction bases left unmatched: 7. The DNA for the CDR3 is TGTGCCAGCAGCCACTACAGGGCGGGGGGGTACAATGAGCAGTTCTTC. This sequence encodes CASSHYRAGGYNEQFF.

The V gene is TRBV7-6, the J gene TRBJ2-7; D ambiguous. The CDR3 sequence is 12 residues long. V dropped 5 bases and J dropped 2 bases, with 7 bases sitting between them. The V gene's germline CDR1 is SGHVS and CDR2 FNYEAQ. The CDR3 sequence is CASSPSPYEQYF. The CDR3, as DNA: TGTGCCAGCAGCCCCAGTCCCTACGAGCAGTACTTC.

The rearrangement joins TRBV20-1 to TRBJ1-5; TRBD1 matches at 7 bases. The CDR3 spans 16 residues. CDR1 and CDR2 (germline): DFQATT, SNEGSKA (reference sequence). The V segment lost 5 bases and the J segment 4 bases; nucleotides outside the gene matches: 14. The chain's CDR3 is CSADLFGPRGNQPQHF. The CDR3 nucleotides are TGCAGTGCTGACCTTTTCGGGCCCAGGGGGAATCAGCCCCAGCATTTT.

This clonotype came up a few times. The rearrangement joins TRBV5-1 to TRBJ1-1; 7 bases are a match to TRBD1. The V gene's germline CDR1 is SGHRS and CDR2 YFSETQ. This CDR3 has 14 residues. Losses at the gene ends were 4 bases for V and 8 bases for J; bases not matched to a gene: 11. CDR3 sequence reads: CASSDVGKGAEAFF. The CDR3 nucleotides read TGCGCCAGCAGCGATGTAGGTAAGGGGGCCGAAGCTTTCTTT.

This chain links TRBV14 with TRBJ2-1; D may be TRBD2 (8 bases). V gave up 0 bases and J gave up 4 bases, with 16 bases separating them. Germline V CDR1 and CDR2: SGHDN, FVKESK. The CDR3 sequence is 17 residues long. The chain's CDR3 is CASSQDLGRGLYNEQFF. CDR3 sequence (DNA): TGTGCCAGCAGCCAAGACCTCGGGAGGGGGCTTTACAATGAGCAGTTCTTC.

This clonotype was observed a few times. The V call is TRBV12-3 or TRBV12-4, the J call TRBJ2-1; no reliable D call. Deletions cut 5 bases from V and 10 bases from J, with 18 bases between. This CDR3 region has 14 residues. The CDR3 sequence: CASSLLSPRGEQFF. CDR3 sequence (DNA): TGTGCCAGCAGTCTGCTATCACCTAGAGGAGAGCAGTTCTTC.

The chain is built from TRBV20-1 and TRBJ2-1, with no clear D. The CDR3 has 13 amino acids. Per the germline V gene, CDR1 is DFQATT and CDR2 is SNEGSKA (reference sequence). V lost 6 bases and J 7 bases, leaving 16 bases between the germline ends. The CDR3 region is CSAAFRPGNEQFF. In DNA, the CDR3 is TGCAGTGCCGCCTTCCGTCCTGGGAATGAGCAGTTCTTC.